Here is one T cell receptor (beta chain) with its context. Its antigen is still unknown. No base qualities exist here, and no much larger clone lies one base off it. The trial excluded patients who had a history of autoimmune disease or were on systemic immunosuppression. In every dose cohort, peripheral blood was drawn for TCR sequencing at baseline, cycle 4 day 1, and cycle 7 day 1. The samples were taken from a phase I, first-in-human, multicenter, open-label dose-escalation trial of ivuxolimab. Adults with locally advanced or metastatic melanoma, renal cell, hepatocellular, or head and neck squamous cell carcinoma were enrolled in the trial. Before TCR sequencing, CD4+ T cells and CD8+ T cells were sorted from peripheral blood as separate populations. This sample is part of a study of OX40 agonist ivuxolimab in advanced cancers. Some background on the complete study: The costimulatory receptor OX40 (CD134) was targeted by ivuxolimab, a fully human IgG2 agonistic monoclonal antibody. Intravenous ivuxolimab was administered to patients every 2 weeks at six dose levels: 0.01, 0.1, 0.3, 1.5, 3 and 10 mg/kg. Among the approximately 50 dose-escalation patients, roughly 20 had hepatocellular carcinoma, 15 melanoma, 9 renal cell carcinoma and 9 head and neck cancer. The dose-escalation cohort was roughly 80% male with a mean age of about 58 years, ranging from roughly 23 to 90. Patients were allowed to have had prior anti-PD-1, anti-PD-L1 or anti-CTLA-4 therapy, and around 40% of the dose-escalation patients had previously received checkpoint inhibitors. Partial responses occurred in three dose-escalation patients: two with cutaneous melanoma and one with hepatocellular carcinoma. Peripheral TCRbeta sequencing was intended to test whether TCR sequence diversity was altered and clonal T-cell expansion was caused by ivuxolimab. The monotherapy dose-escalation portion (N ≈ 55 patients) of the phase I ivuxolimab trial is reported in the paper. The paper as a whole reports these results and caveats: After ivuxolimab, CD8+ T cells had more expanded clones than CD4+ T cells on average. In the 0.1-3.0 mg/kg groups, partial responders had among the lowest normalized peripheral clonal expansion, particularly in CD8+ T cells. Low levels of normalized T-cell clonal expansion were also seen in some nonresponding patients. At doses of 0.1 to 3.0 mg/kg, clonal expansion of both CD4+ and CD8+ T cells in blood was seen between baseline and week 6. Which antigens the clonally expanded peripheral T cells were specific for was not determined.

Including cysteine and phenylalanine, the CDR3 has 14 amino acids. The kept DNA is CDR3 alone, 42 bases in frame from the first base. The junction shows trimming of 3 bases on V and 8 bases on J, and the gene matches do not reach 4 bases of it. CDR1 LNHDA and CDR2 SQIVND are derived from the germline V gene (reference sequence). Genomic DNA was isolated from the sorted cells so that the TCRbeta CDR3 region could be sequenced. The immunoSEQ Assay was used to sequence the TCRbeta CDR3 regions. TCRdb re-hosts the immuneACCESS table, in-frame sequences only. Its copies lack some clones; in the studies checked, an unresolved V gene accounts for under half of them, and the cause for the rest is not known. The sample records under 80,000 clones, 92% of which are singletons. Together, the top ten hold approximately 9.3% of the sample.

The source of this sequence is an adult with an advanced solid tumor such as melanoma, head and neck, liver or kidney cancer. The chain employs TRBV19 and TRBJ1-5, with 10 bases in between that match TRBD1. The sample here was CD4+ or CD8+ T cells sorted from blood, taken in a trial of the OX40 agonist ivuxolimab. The CDR3 loop reads CASSMGQGFEPQHF. The DNA reads as follows: TGTGCCAGTAGTATGGGACAGGGGTTTGAGCCCCAGCATTTT.